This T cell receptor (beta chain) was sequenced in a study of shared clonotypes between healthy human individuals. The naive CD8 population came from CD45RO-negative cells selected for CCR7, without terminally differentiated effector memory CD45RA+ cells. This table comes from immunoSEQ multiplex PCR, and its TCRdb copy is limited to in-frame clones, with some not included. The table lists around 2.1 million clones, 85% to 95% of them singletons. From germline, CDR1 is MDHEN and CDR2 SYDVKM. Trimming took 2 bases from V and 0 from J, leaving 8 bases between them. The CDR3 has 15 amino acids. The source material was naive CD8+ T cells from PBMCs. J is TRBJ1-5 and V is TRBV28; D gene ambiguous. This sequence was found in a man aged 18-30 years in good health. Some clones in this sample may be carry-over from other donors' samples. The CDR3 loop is CASSLVVNSNQPQHF. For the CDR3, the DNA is TGTGCCAGCAGTTTAGTCGTGAATAGCAATCAGCCCCAGCATTTT. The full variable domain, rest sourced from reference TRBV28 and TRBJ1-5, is DVKVTQSSRYLVKRTGEKVFLECVQDMDHENMFWYRQDPGLGLRLIYFSYDVKMKEKGDIPEGYSVSREKKERFSLILESASTNQTSMYLCASSLVVNSNQPQHFGDGTRLSIL.